The rows below give T cell receptor beta chains drawn from one sample of a study of CD8 T cells in Susac syndrome. Using its own MiXCR run on the immunoSEQ multiplex PCR reads, TCRdb lists one record per CDR3 protein. Among tens of thousands of distinct CDR3 sequences listed, roughly 93% were seen once. The specimen sequenced was CD4+ T cells from PBMCs. Receptors were obtained from a human donor with Susac syndrome. Both conserved end residues are part of each CDR3. The D gene is left open where the match is weak. For some rows the clone size is stated as once, few or many, or as a class when expanded; others skip it.

cdr3_aa: CSARVSSQHGGYGYTF
cdr3_nt: TGCAGTGCTAGAGTTTCGAGCCAGCACGGCGGCTATGGCTACACCTTC
v_call: TRBV20-1
j_call: TRBJ1-2
clone_size: -
d_call: -

cdr3_aa: CASSSTIGTEKTQYF
cdr3_nt: TGCGCCAGCAGCTCCACCATCGGGACAGAAAAGACCCAGTACTTC
v_call: TRBV5-1
j_call: TRBJ2-5
clone_size: -
d_call: TRBD1

cdr3_aa: CASSLVRSTGELFF
cdr3_nt: TGTGCCAGCAGCTTAGTGCGGAGCACCGGGGAGCTGTTTTTT
v_call: TRBV7-8
j_call: TRBJ2-2
clone_size: -
d_call: -

cdr3_aa: CASSFGTYGYTF
cdr3_nt: TGTGCCAGCAGCTTCGGGACCTATGGCTACACCTTC
v_call: TRBV3-1
j_call: TRBJ1-2
clone_size: -
d_call: -

cdr3_aa: CASSFVTGGASEQYF
cdr3_nt: TGTGCCAGCAGTTTTGTGACGGGGGGTGCATCAGAGCAGTACTTC
v_call: TRBV12-3/TRBV12-4
j_call: TRBJ2-7
clone_size: once
d_call: TRBD2

cdr3_aa: CASTRQPVETQYF
cdr3_nt: TGTGCCAGCACCCGTCAGCCCGTGGAAACGCAGTATTTT
v_call: TRBV2
j_call: TRBJ2-3
clone_size: -
d_call: -

cdr3_aa: CSASGPTEAFF
cdr3_nt: TGCAGTGCTAGCGGTCCAACTGAAGCTTTCTTT
v_call: TRBV20-1
j_call: TRBJ1-1
clone_size: -
d_call: -

cdr3_aa: CASNPYNTGELFF
cdr3_nt: TGTGCCAGCAACCCTTACAACACCGGGGAGCTGTTTTTT
v_call: TRBV12-3/TRBV12-4
j_call: TRBJ2-2
clone_size: -
d_call: -

cdr3_aa: CASMDTDTQYF
cdr3_nt: TGTGCCAGCATGGACACAGATACGCAGTATTTT
v_call: TRBV6-2/TRBV6-3
j_call: TRBJ2-3
clone_size: -
d_call: -

cdr3_aa: CASSRGLYVTNTGELFF
cdr3_nt: TGTGCCAGCAGCCGGGGCCTATATGTTACGAACACCGGGGAGCTGTTTTTT
v_call: TRBV7-2
j_call: TRBJ2-2
clone_size: -
d_call: -

cdr3_aa: CSARVGGTLRGVEQFF
cdr3_nt: TGCAGTGCTAGAGTAGGGGGGACCCTCAGAGGGGTTGAGCAGTTCTTC
v_call: TRBV20-1
j_call: TRBJ2-1
clone_size: -
d_call: -

cdr3_aa: CASSVRERIGGNTIYF
cdr3_nt: TGTGCCAGCAGCGTCAGGGAAAGGATCGGAGGAAACACCATATATTTT
v_call: TRBV9
j_call: TRBJ1-3
clone_size: once
d_call: -

cdr3_aa: CASSQSPPGYGYTF
cdr3_nt: TGTGCCAGCAGCCAAAGCCCCCCGGGGTATGGCTACACCTTC
v_call: TRBV14
j_call: TRBJ1-2
clone_size: -
d_call: -

cdr3_aa: CASSPLEIETGPSYNEQFF
cdr3_nt: TGTGCCAGCTCACCACTGGAAATCGAGACAGGGCCGTCCTACAATGAGCAGTTCTTC
v_call: TRBV18
j_call: TRBJ2-1
clone_size: -
d_call: TRBD1

cdr3_aa: CASSFGQLEAFF
cdr3_nt: TGTGCCAGCAGCTTTGGACAGTTAGAAGCTTTCTTT
v_call: TRBV28
j_call: TRBJ1-1
clone_size: -
d_call: -

cdr3_aa: CASSRRRGRGPAGELFF
cdr3_nt: TGTGCCAGCAGCCGAAGGAGGGGGAGGGGCCCCGCCGGGGAGCTGTTTTTT
v_call: TRBV27
j_call: TRBJ2-2
clone_size: -
d_call: -

cdr3_aa: CSVGGEIGYGYTF
cdr3_nt: TGCAGCGTTGGGGGTGAGATTGGCTATGGCTACACCTTC
v_call: TRBV29-1
j_call: TRBJ1-2
clone_size: -
d_call: -

cdr3_aa: CSASGPSRRGYTF
cdr3_nt: TGCAGTGCTTCAGGTCCCTCCAGGAGGGGCTACACCTTC
v_call: TRBV20-1
j_call: TRBJ1-2
clone_size: -
d_call: -

cdr3_aa: CASSYRDAGPRQPQHF
cdr3_nt: TGTGCCAGCAGTTACCGAGATGCCGGCCCAAGGCAGCCCCAGCATTTT
v_call: TRBV6-6
j_call: TRBJ1-5
clone_size: -
d_call: -

cdr3_aa: CASSGGTGLREQYF
cdr3_nt: TGTGCCAGCAGTGGCGGGACAGGGCTTAGGGAGCAGTACTTC
v_call: TRBV6-1
j_call: TRBJ2-7
clone_size: -
d_call: TRBD1

cdr3_aa: CASSPLGTSYYNEQFF
cdr3_nt: TGTGCCAGCAGCCCGCTTGGGACTAGCTACTACAATGAGCAGTTCTTC
v_call: TRBV7-3
j_call: TRBJ2-1
clone_size: once
d_call: TRBD2

cdr3_aa: CASGILAEETQYF
cdr3_nt: TGTGCCAGCGGTATACTAGCGGAAGAGACCCAGTACTTC
v_call: TRBV5-6
j_call: TRBJ2-5
clone_size: once
d_call: TRBD2

cdr3_aa: CASSRTGGTLEQFF
cdr3_nt: TGTGCCAGCAGCAGGACAGGGGGGACGCTTGAGCAGTTCTTC
v_call: TRBV3-1
j_call: TRBJ2-1
clone_size: -
d_call: TRBD1

cdr3_aa: CASSRGQLSSGANVLTF
cdr3_nt: TGTGCCAGCAGCCGTGGACAGCTCTCCTCTGGGGCCAACGTCCTGACTTTC
v_call: TRBV7-6
j_call: TRBJ2-6
clone_size: -
d_call: -

cdr3_aa: CASSSRVERYGYTF
cdr3_nt: TGTGCCAGCAGTAGTAGGGTGGAGCGGTATGGCTACACCTTC
v_call: TRBV28
j_call: TRBJ1-2
clone_size: once
d_call: -

cdr3_aa: CASSPVAGAGTDTQYF
cdr3_nt: TGTGCCAGCAGTCCCGTAGCGGGGGCGGGCACAGATACGCAGTATTTT
v_call: TRBV27
j_call: TRBJ2-3
clone_size: once
d_call: TRBD2

cdr3_aa: CASSSQGYEQYF
cdr3_nt: TGTGCCAGCAGTTCTCAGGGATACGAGCAGTACTTC
v_call: TRBV27
j_call: TRBJ2-7
clone_size: few
d_call: -

cdr3_aa: CASSFDRPSGTEAFF
cdr3_nt: TGCGCCAGCAGCTTTGACAGGCCGTCGGGGACTGAAGCTTTCTTT
v_call: TRBV5-1
j_call: TRBJ1-1
clone_size: -
d_call: -

cdr3_aa: CASTPGLAGGSSSYNEQFF
cdr3_nt: TGTGCCAGCACCCCTGGTCTAGCGGGGGGTTCGAGCTCCTACAATGAGCAGTTCTTC
v_call: TRBV28
j_call: TRBJ2-1
clone_size: -
d_call: TRBD2

cdr3_aa: CASSRTGGPYEQYF
cdr3_nt: TGTGCCAGCAGCCGAACAGGGGGCCCCTACGAGCAGTACTTC
v_call: TRBV12-3/TRBV12-4
j_call: TRBJ2-7
clone_size: -
d_call: TRBD1

cdr3_aa: CASSNTPRITLTEAFF
cdr3_nt: TGTGCCAGCTCCAATACGCCAAGGATAACACTCACTGAAGCTTTCTTT
v_call: TRBV18
j_call: TRBJ1-1
clone_size: -
d_call: -

cdr3_aa: CASRYGTADQPQHF
cdr3_nt: TGTGCCAGCAGATACGGGACAGCCGATCAGCCCCAGCATTTT
v_call: TRBV6-1
j_call: TRBJ1-5
clone_size: once
d_call: TRBD1

cdr3_aa: CASSLLPAYGYTF
cdr3_nt: TGTGCCAGCAGCTTGTTGCCAGCCTATGGCTACACCTTC
v_call: TRBV5-5
j_call: TRBJ1-2
clone_size: -
d_call: -

cdr3_aa: CASSLYDREGTIYF
cdr3_nt: TGTGCCAGCAGCCTATACGACAGGGAGGGCACCATATATTTT
v_call: TRBV5-6
j_call: TRBJ1-3
clone_size: -
d_call: TRBD1

cdr3_aa: CASSPGPQGNTIYF
cdr3_nt: TGCGCCAGCAGCCCCGGGCCTCAGGGAAACACCATATATTTT
v_call: TRBV5-1
j_call: TRBJ1-3
clone_size: -
d_call: -

cdr3_aa: CASTPTGARNQPQHF
cdr3_nt: TGTGCCAGCACCCCGACAGGGGCGCGCAATCAGCCCCAGCATTTT
v_call: TRBV2
j_call: TRBJ1-5
clone_size: -
d_call: TRBD1

cdr3_aa: CASTSSGVPTEQYF
cdr3_nt: TGTGCCAGCACCTCAAGCGGGGTACCCACCGAGCAGTACTTC
v_call: TRBV28
j_call: TRBJ2-7
clone_size: -
d_call: TRBD2

cdr3_aa: CSGGGQETQYF
cdr3_nt: TGCAGTGGGGGTGGACAAGAGACCCAGTACTTC
v_call: TRBV29-1
j_call: TRBJ2-5
clone_size: once
d_call: -

cdr3_aa: CASRTNMEQFF
cdr3_nt: TGTGCCAGTAGGACAAATATGGAGCAGTTCTTC
v_call: TRBV19
j_call: TRBJ2-1
clone_size: -
d_call: -

cdr3_aa: CASSLRASSYGYTF
cdr3_nt: TGTGCCAGCAGCCTCAGGGCCAGCAGCTATGGCTACACCTTC
v_call: TRBV3-1
j_call: TRBJ1-2
clone_size: -
d_call: -

cdr3_aa: CASSIGGGWDIQYF
cdr3_nt: TGTGCCAGCAGCATAGGGGGTGGTTGGGACATTCAGTACTTC
v_call: TRBV9
j_call: TRBJ2-4
clone_size: -
d_call: -

cdr3_aa: CASSLTTVRGDTEAFF
cdr3_nt: TGTGCCAGCAGCTTAACGACGGTCCGGGGGGACACTGAAGCTTTCTTT
v_call: TRBV7-3
j_call: TRBJ1-1
clone_size: -
d_call: -

cdr3_aa: CASSITNGGYTF
cdr3_nt: TGTGCCAGTAGTATCACGAACGGCGGCTACACCTTC
v_call: TRBV19
j_call: TRBJ1-2
clone_size: -
d_call: -

cdr3_aa: CASDGGGPSYGYTF
cdr3_nt: TGTGCCAGCGACGGCGGAGGGCCTTCCTATGGCTACACCTTC
v_call: TRBV6-2/TRBV6-3
j_call: TRBJ1-2
clone_size: once
d_call: -

cdr3_aa: CSARGGLYSGNTIYF
cdr3_nt: TGCAGTGCAAGAGGGGGGCTTTACTCTGGAAACACCATATATTTT
v_call: TRBV20-1
j_call: TRBJ1-3
clone_size: once
d_call: -

cdr3_aa: CASSHPTGNGYTF
cdr3_nt: TGTGCCAGCAGCCATCCCACGGGCAATGGCTACACCTTC
v_call: TRBV3-1
j_call: TRBJ1-2
clone_size: -
d_call: -

cdr3_aa: CASSQWGLAGSSYNEQFF
cdr3_nt: TGTGCCAGCAGCCAATGGGGACTAGCGGGGAGCTCCTACAATGAGCAGTTCTTC
v_call: TRBV3-1
j_call: TRBJ2-1
clone_size: -
d_call: TRBD2

cdr3_aa: CASAPGPPGYNEQFF
cdr3_nt: TGTGCCAGCGCTCCGGGGCCCCCCGGATACAATGAGCAGTTCTTC
v_call: TRBV9
j_call: TRBJ2-1
clone_size: -
d_call: -

cdr3_aa: CASSLGQGAYGYTF
cdr3_nt: TGCGCCAGCAGCCTAGGACAGGGGGCCTATGGCTACACCTTC
v_call: TRBV5-1
j_call: TRBJ1-2
clone_size: -
d_call: TRBD1

cdr3_aa: CASSPQRGGRYEQYF
cdr3_nt: TGTGCCAGCAGCCCACAGCGGGGGGGCCGCTACGAGCAGTACTTC
v_call: TRBV6-5
j_call: TRBJ2-7
clone_size: -
d_call: TRBD2

cdr3_aa: CASRVGQGARGTGELFF
cdr3_nt: TGTGCCAGCAGGGTGGGACAGGGGGCGCGTGGCACCGGGGAGCTGTTTTTT
v_call: TRBV6-1
j_call: TRBJ2-2
clone_size: -
d_call: TRBD1

cdr3_aa: CASSPSGQNSPLHF
cdr3_nt: TGTGCCAGCTCACCCTCCGGACAGAATTCACCCCTCCACTTT
v_call: TRBV18
j_call: TRBJ1-6
clone_size: -
d_call: -